The following is a TCR beta chain sequence with its context. This record belongs to a study of OX40 agonist ivuxolimab in advanced cancers. CDR3 size: 11 residues. Germline V gene data show CDR1 as SGHTS and CDR2 as YDEGEE. With 5 bases removed from V and 7 bases from J, the gap between germline ends came to 9 bases. Some clones are missing from TCRdb's copy, which holds only in-frame ones; the method was immunoSEQ multiplex PCR. The sample shows tens of thousands of clones, approximately 86% of them seen only once. Sequenced material: CD4+ or CD8+ T cells sorted from blood, taken in a trial of the OX40 agonist ivuxolimab. The chain employs TRBV5-8 and TRBJ1-1; D not certain. This TCR was sampled from an adult with an advanced solid tumor such as melanoma, head and neck, liver or kidney cancer. The chain's CDR3 is CASSRRGEAFF. The CDR3 bases are TGTGCCAGCAGTCGGAGAGGTGAAGCTTTCTTT.